This is a list of T cell receptor beta chains from one sample in a study of blood T cell repertoires in COVID-19. The data were produced by immunoSEQ multiplex PCR, yet TCRdb's version contains in-frame clones alone and is incomplete. The profile shows around 320,000 clones, about 90% of them singletons. Material: peripheral blood. These TCRs come from a man between 18 and 29 years old with active or convalescent COVID-19. The CDR3 runs from the conserved cysteine through the conserved F or W. The order of the fields is J gene, clone size, V gene, D gene, CDR3 DNA, CDR3 protein. D genes are given only for firm matches. Part of the rows lack a size; the others show once, few, many or a class for expanded clones.

j_gene: TRBJ2-1; abundance: -; v_gene: TRBV11-2; d_gene: TRBD2; CDR3nt: TGTGCCAGCAGGTCCATCAGCGGGAGTGGTATGGATGAGCAGTTCTTC; CDR3aa: CASRSISGSGMDEQFF
j_gene: TRBJ1-5; abundance: -; v_gene: TRBV29-1; d_gene: TRBD1; CDR3nt: TGCAGCGCCGGGACAGGTAATCAGCCCCAGCATTTT; CDR3aa: CSAGTGNQPQHF
j_gene: TRBJ2-2; abundance: -; v_gene: TRBV19; d_gene: TRBD2; CDR3nt: TGTGCCAGTAGTTTTCGGACTAGCGCAGCGAACACCGGGGAGCTGTTTTTT; CDR3aa: CASSFRTSAANTGELFF
j_gene: TRBJ1-6; abundance: -; v_gene: TRBV7-9; d_gene: -; CDR3nt: TGTGCCAGCAGCAGGACAAGTGGTAATTCACCCCTCCACTTT; CDR3aa: CASSRTSGNSPLHF
j_gene: TRBJ2-3; abundance: -; v_gene: TRBV13; d_gene: TRBD1; CDR3nt: TGTGCCAGCAGCCACGAAATGACAGGGTTTGCTAGCACAGATACGCAGTATTTT; CDR3aa: CASSHEMTGFASTDTQYF
j_gene: TRBJ1-1; abundance: -; v_gene: TRBV5-1; d_gene: -; CDR3nt: TGCGCCAGCAGCTTTCAGGGCGACTCTGAAGCTTTCTTT; CDR3aa: CASSFQGDSEAFF
j_gene: TRBJ2-7; abundance: -; v_gene: TRBV5-1; d_gene: -; CDR3nt: TGCGCCAGCAGCACAGGTACAAGGGACGAGCAGTACTTC; CDR3aa: CASSTGTRDEQYF
j_gene: TRBJ1-5; abundance: -; v_gene: TRBV18; d_gene: -; CDR3nt: TGTGCCAGCTCACCTGGCCAGGGGCAGCCCCAGCATTTT; CDR3aa: CASSPGQGQPQHF
j_gene: TRBJ2-1; abundance: -; v_gene: TRBV3-1/TRBV3-2; d_gene: -; CDR3nt: TGTGCCAGCAGCCCAAGGGGCGGGATCTTCGTCGAGCAGTTCTTC; CDR3aa: CASSPRGGIFVEQFF
j_gene: TRBJ2-7; abundance: -; v_gene: TRBV27; d_gene: TRBD1; CDR3nt: TGTGCCAGCAGTTGGGGACAGGGGGCCTACGAGCAGTACTTC; CDR3aa: CASSWGQGAYEQYF
j_gene: TRBJ2-3; abundance: -; v_gene: TRBV9; d_gene: TRBD2; CDR3nt: TGTGCCAGCAGCTCGCGCGGGGGGGCCGGTGATACGCAGTATTTT; CDR3aa: CASSSRGGAGDTQYF
j_gene: TRBJ2-1; abundance: -; v_gene: TRBV7-2; d_gene: -; CDR3nt: TGTGCCAGCAGCCGCAGCGGCAATGAGCAGTTCTTC; CDR3aa: CASSRSGNEQFF
j_gene: TRBJ1-5; abundance: -; v_gene: TRBV5-5; d_gene: -; CDR3nt: TGTGCCAGCAGCTTGCAGGGTAGCAATCAGCCCCAGCATTTT; CDR3aa: CASSLQGSNQPQHF
j_gene: TRBJ1-3; abundance: -; v_gene: TRBV5-1; d_gene: TRBD1; CDR3nt: TGCGCCAGCAGCTTGGGGACAGGGGGCATCAACACCATATATTTT; CDR3aa: CASSLGTGGINTIYF
j_gene: TRBJ2-3; abundance: -; v_gene: TRBV11-1; d_gene: TRBD1; CDR3nt: TGTGCCAGCAGCCCGGGACAGGTGGGCACAGATACGCAGTATTTT; CDR3aa: CASSPGQVGTDTQYF
j_gene: TRBJ2-5; abundance: -; v_gene: TRBV6-2/TRBV6-3; d_gene: TRBD2; CDR3nt: TGTGCCAGCAGCTCCATCCTAGGTGTCGGGGGGAGTGGAACCCAGTACTTC; CDR3aa: CASSSILGVGGSGTQYF
j_gene: TRBJ1-6; abundance: -; v_gene: TRBV19; d_gene: -; CDR3nt: TGTGGAACTAGGGAGTATAATTCACCCCTCCACTTT; CDR3aa: CGTREYNSPLHF
j_gene: TRBJ1-2; abundance: -; v_gene: TRBV27; d_gene: TRBD1; CDR3nt: TGTGCCAGTCGGGACAGTAATAACTATGGCTACACCTTC; CDR3aa: CASRDSNNYGYTF
j_gene: TRBJ1-2; abundance: -; v_gene: TRBV4-1; d_gene: -; CDR3nt: TGCGCCAGCAGCCAAGATCTGAGGGCAGGTTTGTTCTATGGCTACACCTTC; CDR3aa: CASSQDLRAGLFYGYTF
j_gene: TRBJ2-7; abundance: -; v_gene: TRBV6-5; d_gene: -; CDR3nt: TGTGCCAGCAGTCCACGGGGCGGGAAGTCCTACGAGCAGTACTTC; CDR3aa: CASSPRGGKSYEQYF
j_gene: TRBJ1-6; abundance: few; v_gene: TRBV28; d_gene: TRBD1; CDR3nt: TGTGCCAGCAGTTCCACAGGGGACGCCGGACCCCTCCACTTT; CDR3aa: CASSSTGDAGPLHF
j_gene: TRBJ2-7; abundance: once; v_gene: TRBV10-2; d_gene: TRBD2; CDR3nt: TGCGCCAGCAAATTGGAGCGGGAGGGCTCCTACGAGCAGTACTTC; CDR3aa: CASKLEREGSYEQYF
j_gene: TRBJ1-1; abundance: -; v_gene: TRBV20-1; d_gene: -; CDR3nt: TGCAGTGCTCGTAAGGACAGTGAAGCTTTCTTT; CDR3aa: CSARKDSEAFF
j_gene: TRBJ2-1; abundance: -; v_gene: TRBV5-4; d_gene: TRBD2; CDR3nt: TGTGCCAGCAGCTCAAGGACTAGCGGGAGGGGGAATGAGCAGTTCTTC; CDR3aa: CASSSRTSGRGNEQFF
j_gene: TRBJ2-3; abundance: -; v_gene: TRBV5-1; d_gene: TRBD2; CDR3nt: TGCGCCAGCAGCCCCACGACTAGCGGGGCAGATACGCAGTATTTT; CDR3aa: CASSPTTSGADTQYF
j_gene: TRBJ2-1; abundance: -; v_gene: TRBV7-8; d_gene: -; CDR3nt: TGTGCCAGCAGCTTAGCGCGGACTCCGACCTACAATGAGCAGTTCTTC; CDR3aa: CASSLARTPTYNEQFF